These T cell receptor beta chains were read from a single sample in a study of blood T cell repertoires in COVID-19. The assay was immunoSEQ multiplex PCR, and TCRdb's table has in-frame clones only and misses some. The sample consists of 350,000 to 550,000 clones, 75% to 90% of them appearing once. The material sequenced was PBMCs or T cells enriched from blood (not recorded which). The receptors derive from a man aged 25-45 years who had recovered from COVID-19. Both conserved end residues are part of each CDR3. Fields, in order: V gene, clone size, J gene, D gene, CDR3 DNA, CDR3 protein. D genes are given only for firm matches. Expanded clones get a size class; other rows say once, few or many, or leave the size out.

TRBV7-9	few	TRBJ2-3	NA	TGTGCCAGCAGCCATGAGAAGGATACGCAGTATTTT	CASSHEKDTQYF
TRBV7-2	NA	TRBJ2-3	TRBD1	TGTGCCAGCAGCTTGGGACAGGGCCCCACAGATACGCAGTATTTT	CASSLGQGPTDTQYF
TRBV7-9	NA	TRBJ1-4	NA	TGTGCCAGCAGCTTAGGTGAAACAGCCCTTCTGCTCCTTAATGAAAAACTGTTTTTT	CASSLGETALLLLNEKLFF
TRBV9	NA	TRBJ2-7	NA	TGTGCCAGCAGCGTAAGCCCGGATAGCTCGAGGGGGACCTACTTC	CASSVSPDSSRGTYF
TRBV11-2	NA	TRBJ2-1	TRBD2	TGTGCCAGCAGCTCCCTCCCCGGGACTAGCGGGAGCAATGAGCAGTTCTTC	CASSSLPGTSGSNEQFF
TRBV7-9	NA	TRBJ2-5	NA	TGTGCCAGCAGCTTAGCCGGCGCGGGGACGAAGACCCAGTACTTC	CASSLAGAGTKTQYF
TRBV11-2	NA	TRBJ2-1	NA	TGTGCCAGCAGCGGGACTCTGAATGAGCAGTTCTTC	CASSGTLNEQFF
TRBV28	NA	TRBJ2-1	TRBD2	TGTGCCAGCAGGTGGGAGGGGAGCTCCTACAATGAGCAGTTCTTC	CASRWEGSSYNEQFF
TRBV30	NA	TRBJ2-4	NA	TGTGCCTGGATAGAGGGCAAAAACATTCAGTACTTC	CAWIEGKNIQYF
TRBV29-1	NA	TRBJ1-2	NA	TGCAGCGTTGTCGTCTCGATTGAGGCGCCCCACCGGGGCTACACCTTC	CSVVVSIEAPHRGYTF
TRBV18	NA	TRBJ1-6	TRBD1	TGTGCCAGCTCACCGGGACAGGTCGATAATTCACCCCTCCACTTT	CASSPGQVDNSPLHF
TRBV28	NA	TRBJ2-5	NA	TGTGCCAGCAGCTCTGGCCCCAGGGGACCACAAGAGACCCAGTACTTC	CASSSGPRGPQETQYF
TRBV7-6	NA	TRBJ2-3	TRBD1	TGTGCCAGCAGCTTAGAGGGACAGAGCACAGATACGCAGTATTTT	CASSLEGQSTDTQYF
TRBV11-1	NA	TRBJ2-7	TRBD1	TGTGCCAGCAGCTTAAGTACCAACAGGGGAAACTACGAGCAGTACTTC	CASSLSTNRGNYEQYF
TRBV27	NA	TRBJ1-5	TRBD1	TGTGCCAGCAGTCCCGGACAGGGGGCTTTAGAGTATAGCAATCAGCCCCAGCATTTT	CASSPGQGALEYSNQPQHF
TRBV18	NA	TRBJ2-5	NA	TGTGCCAGCTCACTCGGAGAAGCAGGGTGGGAGACCCAGTACTTC	CASSLGEAGWETQYF
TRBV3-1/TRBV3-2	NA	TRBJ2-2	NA	TGTGCCAGCAGCCGAGTAGGGGAGCTGTTTTTT	CASSRVGELFF
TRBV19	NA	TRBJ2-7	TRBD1	TGTGCCAGTAGTTTCAACAGGGGGCGTACCTACGAGCAGTACTTC	CASSFNRGRTYEQYF
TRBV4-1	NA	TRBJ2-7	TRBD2	TGCGCCAGCAGCCAATCAGCCCTAGCGGGAGGCTACGAGCAGTACTTC	CASSQSALAGGYEQYF
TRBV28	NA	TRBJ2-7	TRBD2	TGTGCCAGCAGTTCCGGGACTAGCGGGCCGCCCTACGAGCAGTACTTC	CASSSGTSGPPYEQYF
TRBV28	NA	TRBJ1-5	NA	TGTGCCAGCATTACACCGGGACAAGAAAATCAGCCCCAGCATTTT	CASITPGQENQPQHF
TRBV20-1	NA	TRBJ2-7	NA	TGCAGTGCTAGTAGCGGACAGAGAGTCTACGAGCAGTACTTC	CSASSGQRVYEQYF
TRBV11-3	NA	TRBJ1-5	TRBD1	TGTGCCAGCAGCTCGGACAGGGGTCTCTATCAGCCCCAGCATTTT	CASSSDRGLYQPQHF
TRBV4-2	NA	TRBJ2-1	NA	TGTGCCAGCAGCCAAGAGGGGGGGCAGGAAGCTAATGAGCAGTTCTTC	CASSQEGGQEANEQFF
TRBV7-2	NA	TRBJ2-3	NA	TGTGCCAGCAGCTTATTCGGCACAGATACGCAGTATTTT	CASSLFGTDTQYF
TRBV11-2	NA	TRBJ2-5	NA	TGTGCCAGCAGCCGACGACAGAGGCCAGAGACCCAGTACTTC	CASSRRQRPETQYF
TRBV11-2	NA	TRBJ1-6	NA	TGTGCCAGCAGCTTAGGAGGCAGCTCGGTCTCACCCCTCCACTTT	CASSLGGSSVSPLHF
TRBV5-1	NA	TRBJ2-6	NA	TGCGCCAGCAGCCTCTCTGGGGCCAACGTCCTGACTTTC	CASSLSGANVLTF
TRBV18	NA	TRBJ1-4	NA	TGTGCCAGCTCACTGTCGCAGGTCTATAATGAAAAACTGTTTTTT	CASSLSQVYNEKLFF
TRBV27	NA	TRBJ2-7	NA	TGTGCCAGCAGTTACGACACCCTCTACGAGCAGTACTTC	CASSYDTLYEQYF
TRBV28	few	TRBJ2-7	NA	TGTGCCAGCAGTTCTTACTACGAGCAGTACTTC	CASSSYYEQYF
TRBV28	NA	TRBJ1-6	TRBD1	TGTGCCAGCAGTCCCGGGCAGGGGGGTCGGTCCTATAATTCACCCCTCCACTTT	CASSPGQGGRSYNSPLHF
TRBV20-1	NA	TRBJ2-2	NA	TGCAGTGCTAGTGCTACTAACACCGGGGAGCTGTTTTTT	CSASATNTGELFF
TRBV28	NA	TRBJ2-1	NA	TGTGCCAGCAGTTTACCGCCGGCGGATGAGCAGTTCTTC	CASSLPPADEQFF
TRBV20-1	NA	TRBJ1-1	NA	TGCAGTGCTAGCCGGGACACCGCTTTCTTT	CSASRDTAFF
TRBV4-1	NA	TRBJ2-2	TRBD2	TGCGCCAGCAGCCAAGAGAATAGCGGGACGAACACCGGGGAGCTGTTTTTT	CASSQENSGTNTGELFF
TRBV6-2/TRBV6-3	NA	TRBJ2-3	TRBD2	TGTGCCAGCAGCCGACTAGCGGCCAGCACAGATACGCAGTATTTT	CASSRLAASTDTQYF
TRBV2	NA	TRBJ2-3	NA	TGTGCCAGCATTCGAAGCCCCTCCCTAGCGCAAGATACGCAGTATTTT	CASIRSPSLAQDTQYF
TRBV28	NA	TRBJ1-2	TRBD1	TGTGCCAGCAGCCGTACAGGGGTCTATGGCTACACCTTC	CASSRTGVYGYTF
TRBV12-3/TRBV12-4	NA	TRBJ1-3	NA	TGTGCCAGCAGTTCGGGGAACACCATATATTTT	CASSSGNTIYF
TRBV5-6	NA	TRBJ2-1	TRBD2	TGTGCCAGCAGCTCCGGGACATGGGGACTAGCGGGACGCAATGAGCAGTTCTTC	CASSSGTWGLAGRNEQFF
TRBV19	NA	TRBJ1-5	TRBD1	TGTGCCAGTGGTTGGGGACAGGTACGCTCTAGCAATCAGCCCCAGCATTTT	CASGWGQVRSSNQPQHF
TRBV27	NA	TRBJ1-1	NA	TGTGCCAGCAGCCTTCGTACAGGGACCTACATGAACACTGAAGCTTTCTTT	CASSLRTGTYMNTEAFF
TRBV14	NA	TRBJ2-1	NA	TGTGCCAGCAGCCACGTAGCGGTTCTGGCCTACAATGAGCAGTTCTTC	CASSHVAVLAYNEQFF
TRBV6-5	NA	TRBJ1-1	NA	TGTGCCAGCAGTTACCTCGGAGGACTTGGGGAAGCTTTCTTT	CASSYLGGLGEAFF
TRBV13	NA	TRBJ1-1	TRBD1	TGTGCCAGCAGCCAAACTACCGGGACAGCGAACACTGAAGCTTTCTTT	CASSQTTGTANTEAFF
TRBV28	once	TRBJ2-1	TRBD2	TGTGCCAGCAGTTTGGTTAGCGGGCCCTACAATGAGCAGTTCTTC	CASSLVSGPYNEQFF
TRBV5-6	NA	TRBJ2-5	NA	TGTGCCAGCAGCTCGCGAGGATGGGAGACCCAGTACTTC	CASSSRGWETQYF
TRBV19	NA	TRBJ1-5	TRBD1	TGTGCCAGTAGTATAATTGCCCTGGGACAGGTCAATCAGCCCCAGCATTTT	CASSIIALGQVNQPQHF
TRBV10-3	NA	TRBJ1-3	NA	TGTGCCATCAGGCGGGGAGACTCTGGAAACACCATATATTTT	CAIRRGDSGNTIYF
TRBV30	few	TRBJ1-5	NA	TGTGCCTGGAGTGTAGGGGCCTCCGGAGGCAATCAGCCCCAGCATTTT	CAWSVGASGGNQPQHF
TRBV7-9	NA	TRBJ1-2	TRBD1	TGTGCCAGCAGTTCTGACAGGGTGAATGGCTACACCTTC	CASSSDRVNGYTF